Below, 11 T cell receptor beta chains from the same sample are listed, as sequenced in a study of T cell clonality in common variable immunodeficiency. Profiled with immunoSEQ multiplex PCR; TCRdb holds only in-frame clones, not every one. The sample is made up of 44,000 or so clones, none counted only once. The specimen was peripheral blood mononuclear cells. All receptors come from a person aged 18 to 70 in good health.

This clone appeared many times. Other DNA sequences of this sample code for an identical CDR3. CDR3 bases read: TGTGCCAGTAGTATTCGTCGAGGGGATCAGCCC. Amino acid sequence: CASSIRRGDQP. The whole CDR3 protein is CASSIRRGDQPQHF. V usage is TRBV19 and J usage is TRBJ1-5; weak D call: TRBD1 (5 bases). The CDR3 extends 3 residues past the end of the read, so its final part is completed from the germline J gene. The germline V and J ends were trimmed by 3 bases and 5 bases, with 11 bases remaining between them. This CDR3 is built from 14 residues. CDR1 LNHDA and CDR2 SQIVND come from the germline V gene (reference sequence).

There are many counts of this clone. Incomplete CDR3 DNA: TGTGCCAGCAGCCCCGGACTAGGGGAGGCAGAGACC. This encodes CASSPGLGEAET. The entire CDR3 protein is CASSPGLGEAETQYF. The chain recombines TRBV11-3 with TRBJ2-5; 7 bases align to TRBD2. The read gets to within 3 residues of the CDR3 end, and the germline J gene fills in the rest. V gave up 5 bases and J gave up 4 bases; unmatched junction bases: 10. CDR1 SGHNT and CDR2 YENEEA come from the germline V gene. The CDR3 consists of 15 residues.

This clone was seen at least ten times. The sequenced fragment ends 3 residues before the CDR3 boundary, so the rest is inferred from the germline J gene. The chain is built from TRBV7-3 and TRBJ1-1; D gene uncertain. The CDR3 length is 13 residues. Trimming pared 5 bases from V and 1 base from J, leaving 8 bases between. Germline CDR1 is SGHTA and CDR2 is FQGTGA. Incomplete CDR3 DNA: TGTGCCAGCAGCCGACAACCGAACACTGAA. Translated: CASSRQPNTE. The full CDR3 protein is CASSRQPNTEAFF.

This clone has ten or more counts. The read ends 3 residues before the CDR3 terminus; that terminus is restored from the germline J gene. The chain uses TRBV24-1 and TRBJ1-1; 8 bases align to TRBD1. Germline V gives CDR1 KGHDR, CDR2 SFDVKD. The CDR3 covers 13 residues. V shed 8 bases, J shed 5 bases, and the junction held 6 bases outside the gene matches. The sequenced part of the CDR3 DNA is TGTGCCACCACCGGACAGGGTGGGACTGAA. Translated, it gives CATTGQGGTE. The entire CDR3 reads CATTGQGGTEAFF.

This clone showed up many times. The read finishes 3 residues shy of the CDR3 end, and the germline J gene is used to complete it. The chain carries TRBV20-1 and TRBJ2-1; tentatively, D is TRBD2 (6 bases). The CDR3 is made up of 13 amino acids. From germline, CDR1 is DFQATT and CDR2 SNEGSKA (reference sequence). V lost 5 bases and J 4 bases, leaving 12 bases between the germline ends. The CDR3 bases that were read are TGCAGTGCTGCCGCCGGACTATACAATGAG. Amino acids: CSAAAGLYNE. The entire CDR3 sequence reads CSAAAGLYNEQFF.

In its sample, this clone was seen a few times. Read sequence stops 3 residues before the CDR3 end, and the germline J gene provides the missing end. This chain connects TRBV6-2 or TRBV6-3 to TRBJ1-5; perhaps TRBD1 as D (5 bases). Germline-derived CDR1 and CDR2 are MNHEY and SVGEGT. This CDR3 has 14 residues. V was cut by 2 bases and J by 4 bases, with 9 bases left in between. CDR3 DNA (partial): TGTGCCAGCAGTTACACCAGGGTAAATCAGCCC. Translation: CASSYTRVNQP. The CDR3 in its entirety is CASSYTRVNQPQHF.

This clone has ten or more counts. The read stops 3 residues short of the end of the CDR3; the missing end is completed from the germline J gene. The chain recombines TRBV3-1 (or the pseudogene TRBV3-2) with TRBJ2-3, with D tentatively TRBD1 (6 bases). This CDR3 is 15 amino acids long. Germline values: CDR1 LGHDT, CDR2 YNNKEL (reference sequence). V was shortened by 1 base and J by 5 bases, with 13 bases between the two germline ends. CDR3: CASSQAGAQGDTQYF. CDR3 DNA, as far as it was read: TGTGCCAGCAGCCAAGCAGGGGCCCAGGGAGATACG.

This clone was found many times. The read comes to an end 3 residues before the CDR3 does, leaving the germline J gene to fill in the end. This sequence joins TRBV29-1 and TRBJ2-7, with 8 bases matching TRBD2. Germline loops: CDR1 SQVTM, CDR2 ANQGSEA. The CDR3 runs to 16 residues. V lost 4 bases and J lost 0; bases outside the gene matches: 11. Partial CDR3 DNA: TGCAGCGTTGTCGGGGGGGTAGACAGGAGCTCCTACGAG. It encodes CSVVGGVDRSSYE. The whole CDR3 sequence is CSVVGGVDRSSYEQYF.

This clone has ten or more counts. The read finishes 3 residues shy of the CDR3 end, and the germline J gene is used to complete it. The chain is built from TRBV28 and TRBJ2-2, with D possibly matching TRBD1 (5 bases). Germline V gene sequence: CDR1 MDHEN, CDR2 SYDVKM. The CDR3 runs 15 residues. V lost 6 bases to trimming and J lost 4 bases, with 15 bases between them. Partial CDR3 DNA: TGTGCCAGCAGGGGATACAGGCGCGCCACCGGGGAG. As protein: CASRGYRRATGE. The entire CDR3 sequence reads CASRGYRRATGELFF.

The sample holds many counts of this clone. Sequencing ends 3 residues short of the CDR3 end; the germline J gene provides the rest. V gene TRBV27 combines with J gene TRBJ1-1; D is perhaps TRBD1 (5 bases). V dropped 3 bases and J dropped 0 bases, with 8 bases sitting between them. The length of the CDR3 is 14 residues. Per the germline V gene, CDR1 is MNHEY and CDR2 is SMNVEV (reference sequence). CDR3 DNA (partial): TGTGCCAGCAGTTTCGGGACTTTGAACACTGAA. This translates into CASSFGTLNTE. The whole CDR3 protein reads CASSFGTLNTEAFF.

This clone was detected many times. Sequencing ends 3 residues short of the CDR3 end; the germline J gene provides the rest. The chain links TRBV28 to TRBJ2-2; no clear D gene. This CDR3 contains 13 residues. Per the germline V gene, CDR1 is MDHEN and CDR2 is SYDVKM. Trimming removed 10 bases at V and 4 bases at J, with 13 bases between. The CDR3 bases that were read are TGTGCCACCCCCTCGGTAATCACCGGGGAG. It specifies CATPSVITGE. Given in full, the CDR3 is CATPSVITGELFF.